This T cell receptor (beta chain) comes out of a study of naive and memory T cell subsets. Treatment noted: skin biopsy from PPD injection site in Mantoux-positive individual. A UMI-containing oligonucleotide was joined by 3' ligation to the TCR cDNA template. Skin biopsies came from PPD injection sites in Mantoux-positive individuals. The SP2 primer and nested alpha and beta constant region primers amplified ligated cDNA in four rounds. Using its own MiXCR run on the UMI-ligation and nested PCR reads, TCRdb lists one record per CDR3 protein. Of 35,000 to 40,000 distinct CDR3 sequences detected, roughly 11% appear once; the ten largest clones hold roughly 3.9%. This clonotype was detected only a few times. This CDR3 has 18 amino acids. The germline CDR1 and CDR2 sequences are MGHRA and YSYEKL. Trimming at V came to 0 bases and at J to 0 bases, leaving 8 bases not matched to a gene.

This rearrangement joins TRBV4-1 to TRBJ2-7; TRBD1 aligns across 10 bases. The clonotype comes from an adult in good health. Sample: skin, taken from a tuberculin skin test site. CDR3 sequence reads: CASSQDMGTGAFSYEQYF. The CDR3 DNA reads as TGCGCCAGCAGCCAAGATATGGGGACAGGGGCGTTCTCCTACGAGCAGTACTTC.